This T cell receptor (beta chain) stems from a study of cytomegalovirus exposure and HLA in healthy donors. This PCR relied on a set of 60 Vbeta primers and 13 Jbeta primers. Clones were read by immunoSEQ multiplex PCR, and TCRdb kept only the in-frame ones, dropping some. The sample holds about 130,000 clones, less than 85% seen once. Germline V gene lookup returns CDR1 LNHDA and CDR2 SQIVND (reference sequence). The CDR3 consists of 15 residues. The ends lost 5 bases at V and 4 bases at J; junction bases unmatched: 8. The specimen was PBMCs. The V and J genes are TRBV19 and TRBJ2-3; 8 bases agree with TRBD2. This receptor was identified in a male donor in good health and CMV-seronegative. CDR3 bases: TGTGCCAGTAGTTTCAGCGGGGGTTACGCAGATACGCAGTATTTT. This translates into CASSFSGGYADTQYF. The full variable domain, with the rest looked up from reference TRBV19 and TRBJ2-3, is DGGITQSPKYLFRKEGQNVTLSCEQNLNHDAMYWYRQDPGQGLRLIYYSQIVNDFQKGDIAEGYSVSREKKESFPLTVTSAQKNPTAFYLCASSFSGGYADTQYFGPGTRLTVL.